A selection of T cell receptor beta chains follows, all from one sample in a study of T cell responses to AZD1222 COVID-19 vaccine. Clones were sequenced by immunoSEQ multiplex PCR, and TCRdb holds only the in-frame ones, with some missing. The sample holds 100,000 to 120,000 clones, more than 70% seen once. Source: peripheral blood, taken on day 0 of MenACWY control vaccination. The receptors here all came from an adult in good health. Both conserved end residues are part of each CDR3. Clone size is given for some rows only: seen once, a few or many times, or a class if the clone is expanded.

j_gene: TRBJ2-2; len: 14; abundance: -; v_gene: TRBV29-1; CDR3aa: CSIRTGEGPGELFF
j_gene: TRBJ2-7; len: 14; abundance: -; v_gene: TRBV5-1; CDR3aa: CASRPTGSSYEQYF
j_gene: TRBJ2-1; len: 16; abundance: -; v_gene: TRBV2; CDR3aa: CASSSTGGFSYNEQFF
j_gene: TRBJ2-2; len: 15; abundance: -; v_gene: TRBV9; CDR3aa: CASSGQGTNTGELFF
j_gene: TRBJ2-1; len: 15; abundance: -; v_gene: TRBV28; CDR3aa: CASSGAGGLRIEQFF
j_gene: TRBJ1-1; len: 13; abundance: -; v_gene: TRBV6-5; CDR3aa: CASSTQGGTEAFF
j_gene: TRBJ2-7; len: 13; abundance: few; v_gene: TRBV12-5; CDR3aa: CASGFREGDEQYF
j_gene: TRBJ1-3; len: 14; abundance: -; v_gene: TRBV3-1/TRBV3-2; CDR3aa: CASSPGVNSNTIYF
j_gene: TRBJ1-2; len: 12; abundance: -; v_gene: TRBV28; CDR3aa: CASSLLRGGYTF
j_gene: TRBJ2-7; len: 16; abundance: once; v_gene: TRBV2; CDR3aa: CASSEHRDRVSYEQYF
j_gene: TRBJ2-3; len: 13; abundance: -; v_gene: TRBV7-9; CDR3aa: CASSPLAPDTQYF
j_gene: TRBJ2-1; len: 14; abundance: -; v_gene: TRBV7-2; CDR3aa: CASTRTSGYNEQFF
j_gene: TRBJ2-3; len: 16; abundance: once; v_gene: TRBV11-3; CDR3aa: CASSQRTGGSTDTQYF
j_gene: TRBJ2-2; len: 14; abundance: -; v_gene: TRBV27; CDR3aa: CASSLGTGAGELFF
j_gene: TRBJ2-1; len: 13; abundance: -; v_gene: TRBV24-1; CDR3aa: CATGRWGADEQFF
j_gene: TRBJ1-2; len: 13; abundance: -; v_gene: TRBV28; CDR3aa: CASSWDGYYGYTF
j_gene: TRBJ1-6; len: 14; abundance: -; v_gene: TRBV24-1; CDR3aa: CATQGGTGDSPLHF
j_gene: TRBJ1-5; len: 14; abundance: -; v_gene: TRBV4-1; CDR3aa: CASSPEHFNQPQHF
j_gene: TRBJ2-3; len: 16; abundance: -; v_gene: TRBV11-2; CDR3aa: CASSSWVAGVTDTQYF
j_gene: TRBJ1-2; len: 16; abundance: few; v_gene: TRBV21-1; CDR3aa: CASSNRDRGRRGGYTF
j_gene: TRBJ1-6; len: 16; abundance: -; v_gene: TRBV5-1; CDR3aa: CASSTGQAASNSPLHF
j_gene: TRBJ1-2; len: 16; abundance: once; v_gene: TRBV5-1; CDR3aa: CASSLAFSDSRYGYTF
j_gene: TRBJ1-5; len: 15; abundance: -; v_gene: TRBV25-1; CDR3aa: CASSPSGFSNQPQHF
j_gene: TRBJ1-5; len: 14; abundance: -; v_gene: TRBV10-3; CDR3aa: CAISPGQSNQPQHF
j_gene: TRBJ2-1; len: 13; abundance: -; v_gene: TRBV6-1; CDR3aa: CASSELARNEQFF
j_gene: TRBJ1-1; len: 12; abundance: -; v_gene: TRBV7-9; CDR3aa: CASSLAGVRAFF
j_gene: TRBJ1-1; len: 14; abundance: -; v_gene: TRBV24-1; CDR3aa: CATSDPGQGTEAFF
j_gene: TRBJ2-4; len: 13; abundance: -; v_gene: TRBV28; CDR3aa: CASSLGGVDIQYF
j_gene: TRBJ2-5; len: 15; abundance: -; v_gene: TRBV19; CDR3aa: CASSIGGIYQETQYF
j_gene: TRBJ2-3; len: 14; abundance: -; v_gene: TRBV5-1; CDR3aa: CASSAGEPTDTQYF
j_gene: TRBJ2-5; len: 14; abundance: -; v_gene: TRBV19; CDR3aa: CASSRAGTQETQYF
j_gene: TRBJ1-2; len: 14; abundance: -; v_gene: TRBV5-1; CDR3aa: CASSLEGSNYGYTF
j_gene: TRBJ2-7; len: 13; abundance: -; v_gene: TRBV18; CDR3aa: CASSLGREYEQYF
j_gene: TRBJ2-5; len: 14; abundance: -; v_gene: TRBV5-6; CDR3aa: CASSLERGQETQYF
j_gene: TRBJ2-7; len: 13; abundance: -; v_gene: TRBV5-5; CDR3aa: CASSLGTEFEQYF
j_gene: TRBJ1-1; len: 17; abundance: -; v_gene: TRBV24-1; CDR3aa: CATSGFAKGSRSTEAFF
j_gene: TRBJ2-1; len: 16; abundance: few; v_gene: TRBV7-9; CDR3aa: CASSLSLAGTYNEQFF
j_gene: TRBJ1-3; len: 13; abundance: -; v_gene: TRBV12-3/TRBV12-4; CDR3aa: CASTVDSGNTIYF
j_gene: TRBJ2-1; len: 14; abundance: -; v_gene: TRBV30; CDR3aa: CAWRKAGTYNEQFF
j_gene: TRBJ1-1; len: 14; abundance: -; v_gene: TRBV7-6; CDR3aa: CASSLGGVGAEAFF
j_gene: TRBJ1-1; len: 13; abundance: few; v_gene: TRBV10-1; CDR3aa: CASSEQRNTEAFF
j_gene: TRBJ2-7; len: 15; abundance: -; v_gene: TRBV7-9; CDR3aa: CASSQGQGATYEQYF
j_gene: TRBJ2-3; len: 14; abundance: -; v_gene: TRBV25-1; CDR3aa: CASSDPRLADTQYF
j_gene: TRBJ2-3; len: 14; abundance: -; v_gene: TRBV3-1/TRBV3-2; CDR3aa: CASSPPLERDTQYF
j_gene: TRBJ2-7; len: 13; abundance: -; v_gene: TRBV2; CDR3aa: CASSGTGNYEQYF
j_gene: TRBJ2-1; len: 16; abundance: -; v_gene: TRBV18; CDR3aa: CASSPPSKVSYNEQFF
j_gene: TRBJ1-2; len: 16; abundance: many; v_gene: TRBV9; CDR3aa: CASSPLAEPLNYGYTF
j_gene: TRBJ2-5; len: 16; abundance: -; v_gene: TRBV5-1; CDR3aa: CASSLGSELGWETQYF
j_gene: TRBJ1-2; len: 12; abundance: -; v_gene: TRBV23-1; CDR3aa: CASSQFTQGYTF
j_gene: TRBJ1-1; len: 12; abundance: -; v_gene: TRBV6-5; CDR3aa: CASLGGGTEAFF
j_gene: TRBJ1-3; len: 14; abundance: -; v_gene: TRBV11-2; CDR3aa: CASSSGSIGDTIYF
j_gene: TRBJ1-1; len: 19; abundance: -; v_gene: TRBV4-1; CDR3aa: CASSQDPGGGIRMNTEAFF
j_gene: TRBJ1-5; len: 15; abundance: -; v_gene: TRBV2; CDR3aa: CASSEEVLGGQPQHF
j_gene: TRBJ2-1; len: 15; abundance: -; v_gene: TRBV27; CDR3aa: CASSRTRGDYNEQFF
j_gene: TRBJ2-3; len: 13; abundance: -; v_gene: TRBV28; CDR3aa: CASRRQGTDTQYF
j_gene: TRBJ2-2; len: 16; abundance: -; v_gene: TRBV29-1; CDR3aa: CSVEDPRALNTGELFF
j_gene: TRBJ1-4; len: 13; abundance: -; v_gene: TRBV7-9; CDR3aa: CASSSRANQKLFF
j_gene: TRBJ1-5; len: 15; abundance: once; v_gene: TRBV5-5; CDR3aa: CASSFRGLWNQPQHF
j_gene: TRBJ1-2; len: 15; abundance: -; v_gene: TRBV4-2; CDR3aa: CASSQMPPGGDGYTF